This record concerns one T cell receptor beta chain sequence. A read error is possible here, since a much larger clone lies one base away. The record originates from a study of neurological immune-mediated disorders. Each CDR3 protein gets one entry after TCRdb re-called the 5' RACE reads with MiXCR. Counted here are some 71,000 distinct CDR3 sequences, roughly 10% occurring once; the ten biggest clones make up roughly 9%. J lost 2 bases, V lost 5 bases, and 14 bases had no gene match. CDR1 and CDR2 (germline): DFQATT, SNEGSKA (reference sequence). The CDR3 is made up of 17 amino acids. Specified time point: longitudinal time-point 1 (baseline).

Sequencing was performed on PBMCs. The receptor's source is a man aged 25-45 years in good health. This chain joins TRBV20-1 and TRBJ2-7, with 11 bases that match TRBD2. The CDR3 spells CSAVISGREGGAYEQYF. CDR3 in DNA: TGCAGTGCTGTGATTAGCGGGAGGGAAGGAGGGGCCTACGAGCAGTACTTC.